This TCR beta chain was identified in a study of blood T cells in healthy people across ages. The use of a sample-barcoded 5' primer and a J-beta primer mix characterized a second PCR of about 7 to 12 cycles. A single record per CDR3 protein comes from TCRdb applying MiXCR to the 5' RACE reads. The table lists about 1.1 million distinct CDR3 sequences, around two fifths of them singletons. Germline lookup yields CDR1 SGHVS and CDR2 FQNEAQ. This CDR3 comprises 16 residues. V lost 5 bases to trimming and J lost 2 bases; unmatched junction nucleotides: 5. This clonotype came up a few times. This receptor was identified in a young man in good health. The chain employs TRBV7-8 and TRBJ1-3; the match to TRBD1 covers 11 bases. The sample consisted of blood. The CDR3 reads CASSPPGQGAGNTIYF. Written as DNA, the CDR3 is TGTGCCAGCAGCCCCCCGGGACAGGGGGCTGGAAACACCATATATTTT.